The present T cell receptor (beta chain) was sequenced within a study of T cell responses to AZD1222 COVID-19 vaccine. This clone came up many times. Its matching antigen is unknown. This CDR3 spans 17 amino acids. Trimming cost V 0 bases and J 5 bases, with 22 bases left between them. The germline gives CDR1 GTSNPN, CDR2 SVGIG (reference sequence). Overall study results and limits: Following two doses of AZD1222, Spike-specific TCR breadth and depth rose. Donors were mostly white British, more females; clonal diversity possibly underestimated.

Data came from immunoSEQ multiplex PCR; TCRdb stores just in-frame clones and leaves some out. The sample includes approximately 50,000 clones, approximately 80% of them seen just once. The receptor's source is an adult who received the AZD1222 COVID-19 vaccine. Sequenced material: peripheral blood, taken 28 days after the second AZD1222 dose. V and J are TRBV30 and TRBJ1-2, with D perhaps matching TRBD1 (5 bases). The CDR3 DNA reads TGTGCCTGGAGTGTAGAGGGAGGGGCCGCTTCTATTTATGGCTACACCTTC. Amino acid sequence: CAWSVEGGAASIYGYTF.